A single sample gave rise to the 13 T cell receptor beta chains below, sequenced in a study of blood T cell repertoires in COVID-19. Clones were sequenced by immunoSEQ multiplex PCR, and TCRdb holds only the in-frame ones, with some missing. Among fewer than 300,000 clones listed, 75% to 90% were seen once. The sample was peripheral blood. The receptors come from a woman between 45 and 65 years old with COVID-19, enrolled during active disease.

The V and J genes are TRBV4-1 and TRBJ2-5, with D maybe TRBD1 (5 bases). The CDR3 contains 15 residues. V dropped 2 bases and J dropped 4 bases, with 14 bases sitting between them. CDR1 is MGHRA and CDR2 is YSYEKL in the germline V gene. The CDR3 region has the DNA TGCGCCAGCAGCCAACCCCAGGGTTCCGGAGAGACCCAGTACTTC. Protein product: CASSQPQGSGETQYF.

V and J are TRBV7-9 and TRBJ2-3, with D perhaps matching TRBD2 (6 bases). CDR3 length equals 15 residues. The V gene lost 3 bases and the J gene lost 0 bases, with 10 bases spanning the gap. CDR1 and CDR2 from the germline V gene are SEHNR and FQNEAQ (reference sequence). The CDR3 nucleotides read TGTGCCAGCAGCTTTAGCGGAGGGAGCACAGATACGCAGTATTTT. Translation gives CASSFSGGSTDTQYF.

The genes are TRBV27 and TRBJ1-4, with TRBD1 identical over 8 bases. J lost 0 bases, V lost 2 bases, and 14 bases had no gene match. The CDR3 is 20 amino acids. The germline gives CDR1 MNHEY, CDR2 SMNVEV (reference sequence). CDR3 bases: TGTGCCAGCAGTTTAATCCCTGGACAGGGATTGGGGTCAACTAATGAAAAACTGTTTTTT. It translates to CASSLIPGQGLGSTNEKLFF. The full variable domain, its missing parts supplied by reference TRBV27 and TRBJ1-4, is EAQVTQNPRYLITVTGKKLTVTCSQNMNHEYMSWYRQDPGLGLRQIYYSMNVEVTDKGDVPEGYKVSRKEKRNFPLILESPSPNQTSLYFCASSLIPGQGLGSTNEKLFFGSGTQLSVL.

The chain links TRBV3-1 (or the pseudogene TRBV3-2) to TRBJ1-5, with D perhaps matching TRBD1 (5 bases). The germline V and J ends were trimmed by 2 bases and 7 bases, with 12 bases remaining between them. The CDR3 covers 14 residues. The germline V gene encodes CDR1 LGHDT and CDR2 YNNKEL (reference sequence). The CDR3 coding sequence is TGTGCCAGCAGCCAATTGTCAGGGTACCAGCCCCAGCATTTT. Encoded protein: CASSQLSGYQPQHF.

This chain links TRBV19 with TRBJ1-2; 8 bases map to TRBD1. This CDR3 has 12 amino acids. CDR1 is LNHDA, CDR2 SQIVND, per germline (reference sequence). The V and J ends lost 8 bases and 6 bases, in that order; junction bases with no gene match: 5. CDR3 amino acids: CASSDREDGYTF. DNA for the CDR3: TGTGCCAGTTCGGACAGGGAGGATGGCTACACCTTC.

The chain carries TRBV5-8 and TRBJ2-6; 10 bases line up with TRBD1. Losses at the gene ends were 4 bases for V and 0 bases for J; bases not matched to a gene: 4. The CDR3 sequence is 17 residues long. CDR1 is SGHTS and CDR2 is YDEGEE in the germline V gene. The CDR3: CASSPGQGTSGANVLTF. The DNA of the CDR3 is TGTGCCAGCAGCCCGGGACAGGGGACCTCTGGGGCCAACGTCCTGACTTTC.

The rearrangement uses TRBV12-5 and TRBJ2-3, with 8 positions matching TRBD1. Germline loops: CDR1 LGHNT, CDR2 FRNRAP. CDR3 length: 19 residues. Germline trimming cut 3 bases from V and 0 bases from J; bases unmatched to any gene: 14. The CDR3 nucleotides are TGTGCTAGTGGTTTCCACCCCCCAGACAGGGGTCGAAGCACAGATACGCAGTATTTT. Amino acids: CASGFHPPDRGRSTDTQYF.

This chain connects TRBV19 to TRBJ2-3, with 9 bases matching TRBD2. This CDR3 region has 16 residues. V shed 0 bases, J shed 4 bases, and the junction held 5 bases outside the gene matches. In germline, CDR1 is LNHDA, CDR2 SQIVND (reference sequence). CDR3 in DNA: TGTGCCAGTAGTATAGAGGGTAGCGGGAGCTCAGATACGCAGTATTTT. Its translation is CASSIEGSGSSDTQYF.

The chain has TRBV30 and TRBJ2-3; D possibly corresponds to TRBD2 (6 bases). The CDR3 is made up of 15 amino acids. Germline V gene sequence: CDR1 GTSNPN, CDR2 SVGIG (reference sequence). The V end lost 0 bases, the J end lost 3 bases, and 13 bases lay between the germline ends. As DNA, the CDR3 is TGTGCCTGGAGTGTGAGGGGAGGAAGGACAGATACGCAGTATTTT. Translated: CAWSVRGGRTDTQYF.

The chain joins TRBV5-8 to TRBJ2-1; 10 positions agree with TRBD2. The CDR3 totals 14 residues. Per the germline V gene, CDR1 is SGHTS and CDR2 is YDEGEE. Losses at the gene ends were 3 bases for V and 6 bases for J; bases not matched to a gene: 3. DNA for the CDR3: TGTGCCAGCAGCTCGGGACTAGCGAGCAATGAGCAGTTCTTC. Amino acids: CASSSGLASNEQFF.

This clone was observed a single time. This chain links TRBV10-3 with TRBJ1-2; unclear D gene. Germline V gene lookup returns CDR1 ENHRY and CDR2 SYGVKD. The V and J ends lost 2 bases and 2 bases respectively, with 3 bases between them. This CDR3 spans 12 amino acids. The CDR3 reads CAISEANYGYTF. CDR3 bases: TGTGCCATCAGTGAGGCGAACTATGGCTACACCTTC.

The chain has TRBV3-1 (or the pseudogene TRBV3-2) and TRBJ2-1, with 8 bases matching TRBD1. The germline V gene encodes CDR1 LGHDT and CDR2 YNNKEL (reference sequence). The CDR3 contains 14 residues. With 4 bases clipped from V and 8 bases from J, the junction kept 7 bases outside the gene matches. The CDR3 spells CASSLGTGGDEQFF. The CDR3 bases are TGTGCCAGCAGCCTAGGGACAGGTGGCGATGAGCAGTTCTTC.

J is TRBJ1-1 and V is TRBV30; a weak D match, TRBD1 (6 bases). There are 15 residues in the CDR3. Germline values: CDR1 GTSNPN, CDR2 SVGIG (reference sequence). Deletions cut 2 bases from V and 1 base from J, with 14 bases between. The CDR3 loop is CAWSLRTAPNTEAFF. The CDR3 DNA reads as TGTGCCTGGAGTTTAAGGACAGCCCCGAACACTGAAGCTTTCTTT. Filled out from reference TRBV30 and TRBJ1-1, the complete variable domain reads SQTIHQWPATLVQPVGSPLSLECTVEGTSNPNLYWYRQAAGRGLQLLFYSVGIGQISSEVPQNLSASRPQDRQFILSSKKLLLSDSGFYLCAWSLRTAPNTEAFFGQGTRLTVV.